The 13 T cell receptor beta chains reported below all come from one sample, sequenced in a study of shared clonotypes between healthy human individuals. Sequencing was performed with immunoSEQ multiplex PCR; in TCRdb, only in-frame clones are kept and a portion is missing. The data hold roughly 2,300,000 clones, with roughly 92% observed a single time. Sequencing was done on a sample of naive CD4+ T cells from PBMCs. This sample's subset: CD45RA+ positively selected. These TCRs come from a man between 18 and 29 years old in good health. Some clones in this sample may be carry-over from other donors' samples.

Details on this clone: Other DNA sequences in this sample translate to the same CDR3. The gene calls are TRBV28 and TRBJ2-5, with 7 bases matching TRBD2. The CDR3 length is 13 residues. V lost 2 bases and J lost 5; bases outside the gene matches: 2. From germline, CDR1 is MDHEN and CDR2 SYDVKM. The CDR3 is CASSLVGGETQYF. CDR3 in DNA: TGTGCCAGCAGTTTAGTCGGGGGGGAGACCCAGTACTTC.

As regards this clone: Other DNA sequences from this sample encode an identical CDR3 as well. This chain links TRBV5-1 with TRBJ1-2; TRBD1 might be the D (5 bases). Germline V gives CDR1 SGHRS, CDR2 YFSETQ. The V and J ends lost 0 bases and 2 bases respectively, with 8 bases between them. There are 14 residues in the CDR3. This CDR3 reads CASSLGDRNYGYTF. The DNA of the CDR3 is TGCGCCAGCAGCTTGGGGGACCGCAACTATGGCTACACCTTC. Using reference TRBV5-1 and TRBJ1-2 for the parts outside the CDR3, the full variable domain is KAGVTQTPRYLIKTRGQQVTLSCSPISGHRSVSWYQQTPGQGLQFLFEYFSETQRNKGNFPGRFSGRQFSNSRSEMNVSTLELGDSALYLCASSLGDRNYGYTFGSGTRLTVV.

The chain carries TRBV28 and TRBJ1-2; 7 nucleotides line up with TRBD1. The junction had 7 bases not matched to a gene; V was cut back by 5 bases and J by 4 bases. Looked up from germline, CDR1 is MDHEN and CDR2 is SYDVKM. CDR3 length: 14 residues. The chain's CDR3 is CASSEAGGFYGYTF. The CDR3 DNA follows: TGTGCCAGCAGTGAAGCAGGGGGATTCTATGGCTACACCTTC.

V gene TRBV27 combines with J gene TRBJ1-2, with 7 bases that match TRBD1. Trimming took 6 bases from V and 4 from J; bases not matched to a gene: 8. Germline V gene data show CDR1 as MNHEY and CDR2 as SMNVEV (reference sequence). CDR3 length: 14 residues. CDR3 in amino acids: CASSPVTGAYGYTF. The CDR3 DNA reads TGTGCCAGCAGCCCCGTCACAGGGGCCTATGGCTACACCTTC.

The CDR3 sequence: CASSMRRDRGESDTQYF. The CDR3 bases are TGTGCCAGTAGTATGCGGAGGGACAGGGGAGAGTCAGATACGCAGTATTTT. The rearrangement uses TRBV19 and TRBJ2-3; 10 bases match TRBD1. The V segment lost 3 bases and the J segment 4 bases; nucleotides outside the gene matches: 10. Germline V lookup: CDR1 LNHDA, CDR2 SQIVND (reference sequence). This CDR3 region has 17 residues. Filled out from reference TRBV19 and TRBJ2-3, the complete variable domain reads DGGITQSPKYLFRKEGQNVTLSCEQNLNHDAMYWYRQDPGQGLRLIYYSQIVNDFQKGDIAEGYSVSREKKESFPLTVTSAQKNPTAFYLCASSMRRDRGESDTQYFGPGTRLTVL.

This sequence joins TRBV5-6 and TRBJ2-2; D gene uncertain. The CDR3 has 12 residues. Trimming pared 7 bases from V and 5 bases from J, leaving 9 bases between. Germline V gene data show CDR1 as SGHDT and CDR2 as YYEEEE. The CDR3 reads CASHDLTGELFF. CDR3 nucleotide sequence: TGTGCCAGCCACGACTTGACCGGGGAGCTGTTTTTT.

The V call is TRBV21-1, the J call TRBJ1-2. TRBV21-1 is termed a pseudogene. This CDR3 is 15 amino acids long. CDR3 DNA: TGTGCCAGCAGCGGTAGGGGGGTAAATAGGTATGGCTACACCTTC. Residues: CASSGRGVNRYGYTF.

This clone was recorded once. V is TRBV10-3 and J is TRBJ2-1; TRBD2 aligns across 13 bases. The V gene end was trimmed by 5 bases and the J gene end by 7 bases; junction bases not matched to a gene: 8. This CDR3 is 16 amino acids long. Germline lookup yields CDR1 ENHRY and CDR2 SYGVKD. The CDR3 coding sequence is TGTGCCATCAGTCCATTTGGACTAGCGGGAGAAAATGAGCAGTTCTTC. It translates to CAISPFGLAGENEQFF.

This rearrangement joins TRBV14 to TRBJ2-3; 7 bases agree with TRBD1. Unmatched junction bases numbered 7, after V lost 5 bases and J lost 2 bases. Germline CDR1 is SGHDN and CDR2 is FVKESK. The CDR3 loop spans 15 amino acids. CDR3 residues: CASSGDRVPTDTQYF. The CDR3 bases are TGTGCCAGCAGCGGAGACAGGGTACCCACAGATACGCAGTATTTT.

The gene calls are TRBV29-1 and TRBJ2-7; maybe TRBD1 (6 bases). The CDR3 contains 15 residues. V shed 1 base and J shed 4 bases, with 17 bases lying between them. The germline gives CDR1 SQVTM, CDR2 ANQGSEA. The DNA for the CDR3 is TGCAGCGTTGAAGGGTCGGGTCAGGGGTCGTACGAGCAGTACTTC. Protein sequence: CSVEGSGQGSYEQYF.

The chain recombines TRBV18 with TRBJ2-1, with D uncertain. Germline V gene lookup returns CDR1 KGHSH and CDR2 LQKENI. The ends were cut back, 0 bases at V and 9 bases at J, with 15 bases in the middle. CDR3 length: 15 residues. CDR3 sequence (DNA): TGTGCCAGCTCACCACCGGCGGTAAAGGGCGGTGAGCAGTTCTTC. Protein: CASSPPAVKGGEQFF. Drawing the rest from reference TRBV18 and TRBJ2-1, the complete variable domain is NAGVMQNPRHLVRRRGQEARLRCSPMKGHSHVYWYRQLPEEGLKFMVYLQKENIIDESGMPKERFSAEFPKEGPSILRIQQVVRGDSAAYFCASSPPAVKGGEQFFGPGTRLTVL.

V is TRBV25-1 and J is TRBJ1-1; 9 bases align to TRBD1. The length of the CDR3 is 16 residues. Per the germline V gene, CDR1 is MGHDK and CDR2 is SYGVNS. Germline trimming cut 5 bases from V and 5 bases from J; bases unmatched to any gene: 12. The DNA for the CDR3 is TGTGCCAGCAGTCCCCCTGCCGGGACAGGGAATACTGAAGCTTTCTTT. It yields the protein CASSPPAGTGNTEAFF.

The V and J genes are TRBV10-1 and TRBJ2-7; D may be TRBD1 (7 bases). The CDR3 sequence is 15 residues long. V lost 8 bases and J 0 bases, leaving 17 bases between the germline ends. CDR1 and CDR2 from the germline V gene are WNHNN and SYGVQD (reference sequence). CDR3 in amino acids: CASPDPGGNSYEQYF. The DNA for the CDR3 is TGCGCCAGCCCAGACCCAGGGGGGAACTCCTACGAGCAGTACTTC.